The rows below give T cell receptor beta chains drawn from one sample of a study of shared clonotypes between healthy human individuals. Sequencing was performed with immunoSEQ multiplex PCR; in TCRdb, only in-frame clones are kept and a portion is missing. The data show roughly 2 million clones, about 94% seen once. The sequencing sample was made of naive CD4+ T cells sorted from blood. The origin of the receptors is a man in his late teens or twenties in good health. The CDR3 runs from the conserved cysteine through the conserved F or W. A D gene is named only where the DNA matches it firmly. Size values are once, few and many counts, or a class for expanded clones, and some rows have none.

CDR3 length: 16
clone size: -
D gene: -
V gene: TRBV28
J gene: TRBJ2-1
CDR3 protein: CASSLSGGGTYNEQFF
CDR3 DNA: TGTGCCAGCAGTTTATCTGGGGGCGGGACCTACAATGAGCAGTTCTTC

CDR3 length: 19
clone size: -
D gene: TRBD2
V gene: TRBV5-6
J gene: TRBJ2-7
CDR3 protein: CASSQATSGSPSGDYEQYF
CDR3 DNA: TGTGCCAGCAGCCAAGCAACTAGCGGGAGCCCCTCGGGAGACTACGAGCAGTACTTC

CDR3 length: 15
clone size: -
D gene: -
V gene: TRBV28
J gene: TRBJ2-5
CDR3 protein: CASSLELSGGQTQYF
CDR3 DNA: TGTGCCAGCAGTTTAGAACTTAGCGGAGGACAGACCCAGTACTTC

CDR3 length: 15
clone size: -
D gene: TRBD1
V gene: TRBV9
J gene: TRBJ1-6
CDR3 protein: CASSSRDSPNSPLHF
CDR3 DNA: TGTGCCAGCAGCAGCCGGGACAGCCCGAATTCACCCCTCCACTTT

CDR3 length: 14
clone size: -
D gene: -
V gene: TRBV2
J gene: TRBJ1-2
CDR3 protein: CASSEFTDVYGYTF
CDR3 DNA: TGTGCCAGCAGTGAATTCACCGACGTCTATGGCTACACCTTC

CDR3 length: 13
clone size: -
D gene: TRBD1
V gene: TRBV5-1
J gene: TRBJ2-1
CDR3 protein: CASSADRDNEQFF
CDR3 DNA: TGCGCCAGCAGCGCGGACAGGGACAATGAGCAGTTCTTC

CDR3 length: 16
clone size: -
D gene: -
V gene: TRBV7-9
J gene: TRBJ1-2
CDR3 protein: CASSLADSGGPYSYTF
CDR3 DNA: TGTGCCAGCAGCTTAGCGGACTCGGGGGGACCCTATAGCTACACCTTC

CDR3 length: 13
clone size: -
D gene: -
V gene: TRBV19
J gene: TRBJ1-6
CDR3 protein: CASSLGGGSPLHF
CDR3 DNA: TGTGCCAGCTCTCTCGGGGGAGGCTCACCCCTCCACTTT

CDR3 length: 14
clone size: -
D gene: -
V gene: TRBV9
J gene: TRBJ1-3
CDR3 protein: CASKAASSGNTIYF
CDR3 DNA: TGTGCCAGCAAGGCAGCTAGCTCTGGAAACACCATATATTTT

CDR3 length: 14
clone size: -
D gene: TRBD2
V gene: TRBV10-2
J gene: TRBJ2-1
CDR3 protein: CASRVPTGTSEQFF
CDR3 DNA: TGCGCCAGCAGAGTTCCGACCGGGACTAGTGAGCAGTTCTTC

CDR3 length: 13
clone size: -
D gene: -
V gene: TRBV7-9
J gene: TRBJ1-5
CDR3 protein: CASSLGLDQPQHF
CDR3 DNA: TGTGCCAGCAGCTTAGGTTTGGATCAGCCCCAGCATTTT

CDR3 length: 13
clone size: -
D gene: -
V gene: TRBV19
J gene: TRBJ2-7
CDR3 protein: CASSSSTGYEQYF
CDR3 DNA: TGTGCCAGTAGTAGCTCGACAGGATACGAGCAGTACTTC

CDR3 length: 14
clone size: -
D gene: TRBD1
V gene: TRBV11-2
J gene: TRBJ2-1
CDR3 protein: CASSRGQGNDEQFF
CDR3 DNA: TGTGCCAGCAGTCGTGGACAGGGTAACGATGAGCAGTTCTTC

CDR3 length: 17
clone size: -
D gene: TRBD1
V gene: TRBV14
J gene: TRBJ2-7
CDR3 protein: CASSKEKQGLGSYEQYF
CDR3 DNA: TGTGCCAGCAGCAAAGAAAAACAGGGGTTGGGCTCCTACGAGCAGTACTTC

CDR3 length: 17
clone size: -
D gene: TRBD2
V gene: TRBV7-8
J gene: TRBJ2-7
CDR3 protein: CASSLRSGGSSTYEQYF
CDR3 DNA: TGTGCCAGCAGCTTACGAAGCGGGGGGTCATCCACCTACGAGCAGTACTTC

CDR3 length: 12
clone size: -
D gene: -
V gene: TRBV30
J gene: TRBJ2-1
CDR3 protein: CAWGTAVNEQFF
CDR3 DNA: TGTGCCTGGGGGACCGCGGTCAATGAGCAGTTCTTC

CDR3 length: 15
clone size: -
D gene: -
V gene: TRBV2
J gene: TRBJ1-6
CDR3 protein: CASSDKAHNNSPLHF
CDR3 DNA: TGTGCCAGCAGCGACAAGGCCCATAATAATTCACCCCTCCACTTT

CDR3 length: 17
clone size: -
D gene: TRBD2
V gene: TRBV19
J gene: TRBJ2-4
CDR3 protein: CASSTGGTVVAKNIQYF
CDR3 DNA: TGTGCCAGTAGTACGGGGGGTACGGTGGTAGCCAAAAACATTCAGTACTTC

CDR3 length: 13
clone size: -
D gene: -
V gene: TRBV30
J gene: TRBJ1-2
CDR3 protein: CAWSPQGGYGYTF
CDR3 DNA: TGTGCCTGGAGTCCACAGGGAGGCTATGGCTACACCTTC

CDR3 length: 14
clone size: -
D gene: TRBD1
V gene: TRBV7-2
J gene: TRBJ1-2
CDR3 protein: CASSQGQGNYGYTF
CDR3 DNA: TGTGCCAGCAGCCAGGGACAGGGGAACTATGGCTACACCTTC

CDR3 length: 12
clone size: -
D gene: -
V gene: TRBV6-5
J gene: TRBJ1-5
CDR3 protein: CASNTFNQPQHF
CDR3 DNA: TGTGCCAGCAACACATTCAATCAGCCCCAGCATTTT

CDR3 length: 11
clone size: -
D gene: -
V gene: TRBV5-1
J gene: TRBJ2-5
CDR3 protein: CASSLEYTQYF
CDR3 DNA: TGCGCCAGCAGCTTGGAGTATACCCAGTACTTC

CDR3 length: 12
clone size: -
D gene: -
V gene: TRBV6-6
J gene: TRBJ2-2
CDR3 protein: CASSSYTGELFF
CDR3 DNA: TGTGCCAGCAGTTCCTACACCGGGGAGCTGTTTTTT

CDR3 length: 14
clone size: -
D gene: -
V gene: TRBV15
J gene: TRBJ2-5
CDR3 protein: CATSRETSEETQYF
CDR3 DNA: TGTGCCACCAGCAGAGAAACGTCGGAAGAGACCCAGTACTTC

CDR3 length: 13
clone size: -
D gene: -
V gene: TRBV6-5
J gene: TRBJ1-2
CDR3 protein: CASSYSGVEGYTF
CDR3 DNA: TGTGCCAGCAGTTACTCAGGGGTTGAGGGCTACACCTTC

CDR3 length: 14
clone size: -
D gene: -
V gene: TRBV18
J gene: TRBJ2-1
CDR3 protein: CASSPGMSYNEQFF
CDR3 DNA: TGTGCCAGCTCACCGGGCATGTCCTACAATGAGCAGTTCTTC

CDR3 length: 12
clone size: once
D gene: -
V gene: TRBV7-3
J gene: TRBJ2-3
CDR3 protein: CASSLSGNTQYF
CDR3 DNA: TGTGCCAGCAGCTTATCGGGAAATACGCAGTATTTT

CDR3 length: 12
clone size: once
D gene: -
V gene: TRBV5-4
J gene: TRBJ2-1
CDR3 protein: CASSLSGNEQFF
CDR3 DNA: TGTGCCAGCAGCTTGAGCGGCAATGAGCAGTTCTTC

CDR3 length: 16
clone size: -
D gene: TRBD2
V gene: TRBV18
J gene: TRBJ2-5
CDR3 protein: CASSLLSGRVEETQYF
CDR3 DNA: TGTGCCAGCTCACTACTTAGCGGGAGAGTGGAAGAGACCCAGTACTTC

CDR3 length: 13
clone size: -
D gene: TRBD1
V gene: TRBV6-5
J gene: TRBJ2-2
CDR3 protein: CASGQGNTGELFF
CDR3 DNA: TGTGCCAGCGGACAGGGGAACACCGGGGAGCTGTTTTTT

CDR3 length: 14
clone size: -
D gene: -
V gene: TRBV5-1
J gene: TRBJ1-2
CDR3 protein: CASSLEKPSLGYTF
CDR3 DNA: TGCGCCAGCAGCTTGGAGAAGCCCTCCTTGGGCTACACCTTC

CDR3 length: 13
clone size: -
D gene: TRBD1
V gene: TRBV30
J gene: TRBJ1-2
CDR3 protein: CAWSVQTGYGYTF
CDR3 DNA: TGTGCCTGGAGTGTACAGACAGGGTATGGCTACACCTTC

CDR3 length: 15
clone size: -
D gene: -
V gene: TRBV4-3
J gene: TRBJ1-1
CDR3 protein: CASSQTGTANTEAFF
CDR3 DNA: TGCGCCAGCAGCCAGACCGGGACGGCGAACACTGAAGCTTTCTTT

CDR3 length: 14
clone size: -
D gene: -
V gene: TRBV28
J gene: TRBJ1-6
CDR3 protein: CASSPGTPVSALHF
CDR3 DNA: TGTGCCAGCAGCCCCGGGACACCCGTTTCGGCCCTCCACTTT